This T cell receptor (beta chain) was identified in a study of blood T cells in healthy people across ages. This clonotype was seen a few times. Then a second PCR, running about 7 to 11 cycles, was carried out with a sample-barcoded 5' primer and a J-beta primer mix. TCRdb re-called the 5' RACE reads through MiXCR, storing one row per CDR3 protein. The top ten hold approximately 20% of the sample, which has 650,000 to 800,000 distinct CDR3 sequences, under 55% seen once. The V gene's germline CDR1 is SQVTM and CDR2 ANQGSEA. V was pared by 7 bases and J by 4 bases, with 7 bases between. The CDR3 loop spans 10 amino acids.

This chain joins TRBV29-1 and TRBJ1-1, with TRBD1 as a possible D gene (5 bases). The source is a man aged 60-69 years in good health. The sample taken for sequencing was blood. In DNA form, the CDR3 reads TGCAGCGGTGGGGGCACTGAAGCTTTCTTT. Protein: CSGGGTEAFF.